Each of the 20 T cell receptor beta chains below was sequenced from the same sample in a study of cytomegalovirus exposure and HLA in healthy donors. PCR used 60 Vbeta primers and 13 Jbeta primers. The table came from immunoSEQ multiplex PCR; TCRdb's copy has only in-frame clones and leaves some out. Of under 150,000 clones listed, more than 65% were seen once; the top ten hold roughly 1.8%. Sequencing input: PBMCs. The receptors come from a man aged 18 to 30 in good health and CMV-seronegative.

Only one count was recorded for this clone. The CDR3 DNA reads TGTGCCAGCAGCGCCAGCTCGGGAGGGTACAGCTACGAGCAGTACTTC. Translation: CASSASSGGYSYEQYF. The rearrangement joins TRBV9 to TRBJ2-7; the match to TRBD2 covers 8 bases. After removal of 3 bases from V and 3 bases from J, the junction contained 11 bases not matched to a gene. The CDR3 contains 16 residues. Germline CDR1 and CDR2: SGDLS and YYNGEE.

The V call is TRBV6-1, the J call TRBJ1-2, with D unresolved. Germline V gene data show CDR1 as MNHNS and CDR2 as SASEGT. This CDR3 has 12 residues. V was clipped by 6 bases and J by 1 base, with 6 bases between them. CDR3 region: CASRTSNYGYTF. Here the CDR3 DNA reads TGTGCCAGCAGGACAAGTAACTATGGCTACACCTTC.

A remark on this clone: Compared with germline, one end of the junction differs, possibly owing to a read error. The V gene is TRBV6-1, the J gene TRBJ2-7; 7 bases fit TRBD1. The germline V gene encodes CDR1 MNHNS and CDR2 SASEGT. The CDR3 spans 13 residues. The CDR3 loop reads CASSEIGDRVKSF. The CDR3 DNA sequence: TGTGCCAGCAGTGAAATCGGCGACAGGGTAAAGAGCTTC.

V and J are TRBV9 and TRBJ2-7, with 11 bases fitting TRBD2. CDR3 length equals 17 residues. Germline loops: CDR1 SGDLS, CDR2 YYNGEE. V was clipped by 0 bases and J by 2 bases; unmatched bases: 7. The CDR3 nucleotides read TGTGCCAGCAGCGTAGGGTCTAGCGGGGGGCCTACCTACGAGCAGTACTTC. This translates into CASSVGSSGGPTYEQYF.

CDR3 sequence (DNA): TGTGCCAGCAGTACGGACAGAGGGTGGGCCTATGGCTACACCTTC. This encodes CASSTDRGWAYGYTF. V usage is TRBV6-6 and J usage is TRBJ1-2; D is perhaps TRBD1 (6 bases). CDR3 length: 15 residues. V dropped 5 bases and J dropped 4 bases, with 17 bases sitting between them. The germline CDR1 and CDR2 sequences are MNHNY and SVGAGI (reference sequence).

For this clone: At the DNA level, this CDR3 is encoded by other sequences in the same sample as well. The V and J genes are TRBV9 and TRBJ2-1, with D unclear. V shed 2 bases and J shed 4 bases, with 13 bases lying between them. The CDR3 has 15 amino acids. Germline CDR1 and CDR2: SGDLS and YYNGEE. This chain's CDR3 is CASSVGGKSYNEQFF. As DNA, the CDR3 is TGTGCCAGCAGCGTCGGCGGAAAATCGTACAATGAGCAGTTCTTC.

The J gene is TRBJ2-1, the V gene TRBV18; TRBD2 is a possible D gene (6 bases). The CDR3 spans 13 residues. Germline V CDR1 and CDR2: KGHSH, LQKENI. With 4 bases removed from V and 3 bases from J, the gap between germline ends came to 7 bases. The CDR3 bases are TGTGCCAGCTCACGGGGGGTCTACAATGAGCAGTTCTTC. This codes for CASSRGVYNEQFF.

The chain is built from TRBV7-3 and TRBJ2-7, with D possibly matching TRBD1 (6 bases). This CDR3 comprises 15 residues. Germline-derived CDR1 and CDR2 are SGHTA and FQGTGA. The V and J ends lost 2 bases and 6 bases respectively, with 17 bases between them. The DNA for the CDR3 is TGTGCCAGCAGCTTAGATGGGGGCGCTACCTGCGAGCAGTACTTC. Its protein is CASSLDGGATCEQYF.

The chain combines TRBV10-2 with TRBJ2-3, with D perhaps matching TRBD2 (5 bases). V was shortened by 2 bases and J by 6 bases, with 18 bases between the two germline ends. The CDR3 sequence is 16 residues long. Germline assignment: CDR1 WSHSY and CDR2 SAAADI. The CDR3 DNA is TGCGCCAGCAGTGAGCATAGTAGTTTAGGGAGCGATACGCAGTATTTT. This translates into CASSEHSSLGSDTQYF.

This clone was counted once. The chain uses TRBV6-1 and TRBJ2-7, with 7 bases lining up with TRBD1. The CDR3 is 16 residues long. The V segment lost 4 bases and the J segment 3 bases; nucleotides outside the gene matches: 12. Germline V gene data show CDR1 as MNHNS and CDR2 as SASEGT. The CDR3 is CASSAARTGSYYEQYF. In DNA, the CDR3 is TGTGCCAGCAGTGCCGCCCGGACAGGTTCCTACTACGAGCAGTACTTC.

Here the CDR3 DNA reads TGTGCCAGTAGTATCTCCCTAGCGGGGGGTCAAGAGACCCAGTACTTC. This encodes CASSISLAGGQETQYF. The V gene is TRBV19, the J gene TRBJ2-5, with 11 bases that match TRBD2. The V gene's germline CDR1 is LNHDA and CDR2 SQIVND (reference sequence). J lost 2 bases, V lost 3 bases, and 5 bases had no gene match. There are 16 residues in the CDR3. Together with reference TRBV19 and TRBJ2-5, the CDR3 gives the full variable domain: DGGITQSPKYLFRKEGQNVTLSCEQNLNHDAMYWYRQDPGQGLRLIYYSQIVNDFQKGDIAEGYSVSREKKESFPLTVTSAQKNPTAFYLCASSISLAGGQETQYFGPGTRLLVL.

The CDR3 coding sequence is TGTGCCAGCAGTCCGGACAGAGAGAACACTGAAGCTTTCTTT. This encodes CASSPDRENTEAFF. The chain has TRBV6-5 and TRBJ1-1; D is possibly TRBD1 (6 bases). The V end lost 5 bases, the J end lost 1 base, and 11 bases lay between the germline ends. Looked up from germline, CDR1 is MNHEY and CDR2 is SVGAGI. The CDR3 runs 14 residues.

This rearrangement joins TRBV7-6 to TRBJ1-1, with 8 bases aligning to TRBD1. CDR1 is SGHVS, CDR2 FNYEAQ, per germline. The CDR3 has 13 residues. Germline trimming cut 5 bases from V and 4 bases from J; bases unmatched to any gene: 3. The CDR3 DNA is TGTGCCAGCAGCACCGGACAGGGCACTGAAGCTTTCTTT. Translation gives CASSTGQGTEAFF.

V is TRBV7-3 and J is TRBJ2-5; TRBD1 matches 11 bases. The CDR3 length is 15 residues. The germline gives CDR1 SGHTA, CDR2 FQGTGA. V lost 5 bases, J lost 4 bases, and 6 bases stayed unmatched. The CDR3 protein is CASSTGGTGGETQYF. The CDR3 region has the DNA TGTGCCAGCAGCACTGGCGGGACAGGGGGAGAGACCCAGTACTTC.

This clone was counted a few times. The chain uses TRBV19 and TRBJ1-1; D not certain. The CDR3 sequence is 12 residues long. CDR1 is LNHDA, CDR2 SQIVND, per germline (reference sequence). The V and J ends lost 6 bases and 8 bases respectively, with 13 bases between them. CDR3 protein: CASSLDGREAFF. The CDR3 DNA follows: TGTGCCAGTAGCCTTGATGGCCGCGAAGCTTTCTTT.

This sequence joins TRBV18 and TRBJ2-5; possible D gene TRBD1, 5 bases. The V gene lost 1 base and the J gene lost 2 bases, with 8 bases spanning the gap. This CDR3 spans 14 amino acids. Germline V gene lookup returns CDR1 KGHSH and CDR2 LQKENI. CDR3 bases: TGTGCCAGCTCACCACAAAGGGGACAAGAGACCCAGTACTTC. This encodes CASSPQRGQETQYF.

The DNA of the CDR3 is TGTGCCAGCAGCCCCCGACAGCGTAGTGAAGCTTTCTTT. Protein: CASSPRQRSEAFF. This chain joins TRBV7-9 and TRBJ1-1; D perhaps matches TRBD1 (5 bases). The V gene lost 5 bases and the J gene lost 7 bases, with 14 bases spanning the gap. Germline values: CDR1 SEHNR, CDR2 FQNEAQ (reference sequence). This CDR3 is built from 13 residues.

The V call is TRBV5-1, the J call TRBJ2-7, with TRBD1 identical over 12 bases. The CDR3 totals 13 residues. V shed 4 bases, J shed 5 bases, and the junction held 1 base outside the gene matches. Germline CDR1 SGHRS, CDR2 YFSETQ. The CDR3 loop is CASSRDRGHEQYF. The CDR3 DNA sequence: TGCGCCAGCAGCCGGGACAGGGGGCACGAGCAGTACTTC.

V is TRBV9 and J is TRBJ2-7; 8 bases fit TRBD2. This CDR3 comprises 17 residues. The trim removed 0 bases at V and 0 bases at J, leaving 8 bases unmatched. Germline V gene lookup returns CDR1 SGDLS and CDR2 YYNGEE. The CDR3 is CASSVDPPRGVSYEQYF. The CDR3 DNA reads TGTGCCAGCAGCGTAGACCCACCGCGGGGGGTCTCCTACGAGCAGTACTTC.

The chain has TRBV19 and TRBJ1-6; TRBD1 matches 8 bases. V lost 5 bases and J lost 7; bases outside the gene matches: 1. The CDR3 has 13 amino acids. Germline lookup yields CDR1 LNHDA and CDR2 SQIVND (reference sequence). The CDR3 nucleotides are TGTGCCAGTAGTGACAGGGGAAATTCACCCCTCCACTTT. It specifies CASSDRGNSPLHF. The complete variable domain, with remaining parts taken from reference TRBV19 and TRBJ1-6, reads DGGITQSPKYLFRKEGQNVTLSCEQNLNHDAMYWYRQDPGQGLRLIYYSQIVNDFQKGDIAEGYSVSREKKESFPLTVTSAQKNPTAFYLCASSDRGNSPLHFGNGTRLTVT.